The present T cell receptor (beta chain) was sequenced within a study of cytomegalovirus exposure and HLA in healthy donors. Study findings and constraints: An analysis done earlier found most TCR beta V segments productive about 87% or about 30% of the time.

There are a few counts of this clone. Its target is unknown. The PCR made use of 60 Vbeta and 13 Jbeta primers. Profiling relied on immunoSEQ multiplex PCR, and the TCRdb table lists in-frame clones only, not all of them. Among some 98,000 clones listed, about 81% were seen once. V was shortened by 4 bases and J by 3 bases, with 5 bases between the two germline ends. Per germline, CDR1 SGHRS and CDR2 YFSETQ. The CDR3 length is 11 residues. The chain recombines TRBV5-1 with TRBJ2-7, with D unclear. Sequencing was done on a sample of PBMCs. This sequence was found in a man in his forties in good health and CMV-seronegative. The CDR3 loop reads CASSQNYEQYF. The CDR3 nucleotides are TGCGCCAGCAGCCAAAACTACGAGCAGTACTTC.